The TCR beta chain described here comes from a study of cytomegalovirus exposure and HLA in healthy donors. CDR1 and CDR2 from the germline V gene are SEHNR and FQNEAQ (reference sequence). This CDR3 is built from 14 residues. The junction had 3 bases not matched to a gene; V was cut back by 5 bases and J by 4 bases. Turning to this clone: As yet, its antigen is unknown.

Findings of the study overall: A few chains tied to CMV proved CMV antigen-specific in vitro. A later analysis found most CMV-associated TCR beta chains apparently HLA-restricted.

Everyone who donated was a healthy bone marrow donor. Amplification used 60 Vbeta primers and 13 Jbeta primers. Libraries were prepared by immunoSEQ multiplex PCR; TCRdb keeps only in-frame clonotypes and omits some of them. The sample lists around 130,000 clones, more than 65% occurring once. Sequenced input: PBMCs. This chain joins TRBV7-9 and TRBJ1-4; TRBD1 matches at 8 bases. The sequence came from a woman in her 30s in good health and CMV-seronegative. This CDR3 is CASSQDRGNEKLFF. The CDR3 DNA reads TGTGCCAGCAGCCAAGACAGGGGTAATGAAAAACTGTTTTTT.